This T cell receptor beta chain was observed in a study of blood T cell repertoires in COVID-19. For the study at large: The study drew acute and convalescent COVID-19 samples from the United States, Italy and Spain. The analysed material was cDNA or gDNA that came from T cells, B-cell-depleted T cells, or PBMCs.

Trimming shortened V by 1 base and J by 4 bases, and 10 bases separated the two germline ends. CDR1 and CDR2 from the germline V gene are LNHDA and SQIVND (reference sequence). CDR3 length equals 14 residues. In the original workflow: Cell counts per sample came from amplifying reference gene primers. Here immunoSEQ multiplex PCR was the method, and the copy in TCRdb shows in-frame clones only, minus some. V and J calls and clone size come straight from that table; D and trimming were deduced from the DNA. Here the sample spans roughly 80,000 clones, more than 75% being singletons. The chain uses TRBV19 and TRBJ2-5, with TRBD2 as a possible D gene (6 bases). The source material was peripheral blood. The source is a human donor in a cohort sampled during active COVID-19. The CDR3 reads CASSIAGVVETQYF. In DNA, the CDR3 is TGTGCCAGTAGTATAGCGGGGGTGGTAGAGACCCAGTACTTC.